The clone carrying this T cell receptor (beta chain) occurred a few times. Its specificity is unknown. This specimen belongs to a study of cytomegalovirus exposure and HLA in healthy donors. Findings and limits, study-wide: The authors later found HLA-associated TCR beta chains more clonally expanded than equally common others. A later analysis found common viral pathogens apparently linked to several of the most significant clusters. Prediction of most subjects' HLA-A and HLA-B alleles by TCR beta sequences was reportedly accurate.

Primers for the PCR totalled 60 Vbeta and 13 Jbeta. Sequencing was performed with immunoSEQ multiplex PCR; in TCRdb, only in-frame clones are kept and a portion is missing. The repertoire has about 120,000 clones, 60% to 80% of them found once; the top ten carry 15% to 20%. This clonotype originated in a man between 50 and 59 years old in good health and CMV-seropositive. Specimen: PBMCs.

The CDR3 region has the DNA TGCAGCGTTGAATCGGGGAACTCCTACGAGCAGTACTTC. It translates to CSVESGNSYEQYF. The chain joins TRBV29-1 to TRBJ2-7; a weak D match, TRBD2 (5 bases). The CDR3 length is 13 residues. With 2 bases removed from V and 0 bases from J, the gap between germline ends came to 8 bases. CDR1 SQVTM and CDR2 ANQGSEA come from the germline V gene.